This is a list of T cell receptor beta chains from one sample in a study of OX40 agonist ivuxolimab in advanced cancers. Repertoires were generated with immunoSEQ multiplex PCR, while TCRdb's copy carries only in-frame clones and drops some. This table holds about 27,000 clones, roughly four fifths found once. The sample was CD4+ or CD8+ T cells sorted from blood, taken in a trial of the OX40 agonist ivuxolimab. These TCRs come from an adult with an advanced solid tumor such as melanoma, head and neck, liver or kidney cancer. CDR3s include the opening cysteine and the closing phenylalanine or tryptophan. D genes are given only for firm matches. Not all rows give a size; the values are once, few, many and, for expanded clones, a class.

d_call	clone_size	v_call	j_call	cdr3_length	cdr3_aa	cdr3_nt
.	.	TRBV19	TRBJ2-2	19	CASRPTIEGSAGNTGELFF	TGTGCCAGTAGGCCGACAATCGAGGGGTCCGCTGGAAACACCGGGGAGCTGTTTTTT
.	.	TRBV7-9	TRBJ2-1	13	CASSLAGTTEQFF	TGTGCCAGCAGCTTAGCAGGGACGACTGAGCAGTTCTTC
.	.	TRBV28	TRBJ1-1	15	CASSLDSLMNTEAFF	TGTGCCAGCAGTTTGGACAGTCTAATGAACACTGAAGCTTTCTTT
.	.	TRBV19	TRBJ1-5	13	CASYSGGGQPQHF	TGTGCCTCCTATTCGGGAGGTGGTCAGCCCCAGCATTTT
TRBD1	.	TRBV9	TRBJ2-1	14	CASSVDGQGNEQFF	TGTGCCAGCAGCGTAGATGGACAGGGGAATGAGCAGTTCTTC
.	.	TRBV19	TRBJ1-5	15	CASSIEGYSNQPQHF	TGTGCCAGTAGTATAGAGGGGTATAGCAATCAGCCCCAGCATTTT
TRBD2	.	TRBV4-1	TRBJ2-7	16	CASSQSLRDYSYEQYF	TGCGCCAGCAGCCAATCTTTACGGGACTACTCCTACGAGCAGTACTTC
.	.	TRBV23-1	TRBJ2-5	17	CASSQSGAGNGRETQYF	TGCGCCAGCAGTCAATCGGGGGCGGGGAACGGGAGGGAGACCCAGTACTTC
.	.	TRBV5-6	TRBJ1-5	16	CASSLGQAYSNQPQHF	TGTGCCAGCAGCTTGGGTCAGGCCTATAGCAATCAGCCCCAGCATTTT
.	.	TRBV4-1	TRBJ2-7	12	CASSQASAEQYF	TGCGCCAGCAGCCAAGCATCGGCCGAGCAGTACTTC
.	.	TRBV7-8	TRBJ1-4	14	CASSLRGTNEKLFF	TGTGCCAGCAGCTTAAGGGGGACTAATGAAAAACTGTTTTTT
TRBD1	.	TRBV4-1	TRBJ1-2	15	CASTKTGEANYGYTF	TGCGCCAGCACCAAGACAGGGGAAGCTAACTATGGCTACACCTTC
TRBD2	.	TRBV4-1	TRBJ2-3	13	CASSQDLSGAQYF	TGCGCCAGCAGCCAAGATCTTAGCGGGGCGCAGTATTTT
TRBD1	.	TRBV28	TRBJ1-1	13	CASSFQGDTEAFF	TGTGCCAGCAGTTTCCAGGGGGACACTGAAGCTTTCTTT
TRBD1	.	TRBV19	TRBJ2-1	15	CASSIWDRVVNEQFF	TGTGCCAGTAGTATTTGGGACAGGGTTGTCAATGAGCAGTTCTTC
.	.	TRBV5-5	TRBJ2-3	17	CASMTPIVSTSTDMQYF	TGTGCCAGCATGACACCAATAGTGTCTACGTCGACAGATATGCAGTATTTT
TRBD1	.	TRBV19	TRBJ2-1	15	CASSIWDRGNNEQFF	TGTGCCAGTAGTATATGGGACAGGGGAAACAATGAGCAGTTCTTC
TRBD2	.	TRBV6-4	TRBJ2-1	15	CASSLTSGGVNEQFF	TGTGCCAGCAGCCTGACTAGCGGAGGGGTCAATGAGCAGTTCTTC
.	.	TRBV2	TRBJ2-1	13	CAGGNLGGNEQFF	TGTGCCGGGGGAAACCTTGGCGGAAATGAGCAGTTCTTC
.	.	TRBV6-5	TRBJ1-5	14	CASSYGGNNQPQHF	TGTGCCAGCAGTTACGGGGGTAACAATCAGCCCCAGCATTTT
TRBD2	.	TRBV13	TRBJ2-7	13	CASRPGLASEQYF	TGTGCCAGCCGCCCGGGACTAGCGAGCGAGCAGTACTTC
TRBD1	.	TRBV27	TRBJ2-7	13	CASSFGQGVEQYF	TGTGCCAGCAGTTTTGGACAGGGGGTCGAGCAGTACTTC
.	.	TRBV4-2	TRBJ2-1	14	CASSQDGSRDEQFF	TGTGCCAGCAGCCAAGATGGGTCCCGTGATGAGCAGTTCTTC
.	.	TRBV10-3	TRBJ1-5	15	CAISARHESNQPQHF	TGTGCCATCAGTGCGCGGCATGAATCGAATCAGCCCCAGCATTTT
.	.	TRBV15	TRBJ1-3	15	CATSRDRGAGNTIYF	TGTGCCACCAGCAGGGATCGGGGAGCTGGAAACACCATATATTTT
.	.	TRBV30	TRBJ2-1	13	CAWAGTSYNEQFF	TGTGCCTGGGCCGGGACATCGTACAATGAGCAGTTCTTC
.	once	TRBV14	TRBJ1-5	13	CASSLSPRQPQHF	TGTGCCAGCAGCCTAAGCCCGCGTCAGCCCCAGCATTTT
.	.	TRBV14	TRBJ1-5	15	CASSQSGGGNQPQHF	TGTGCCAGCAGCCAAAGCGGTGGAGGCAATCAGCCCCAGCATTTT
TRBD1	.	TRBV7-8	TRBJ1-4	15	CASSLGTGVNEKLFF	TGTGCCAGCAGCTTAGGTACAGGGGTCAATGAAAAACTGTTTTTT
.	.	TRBV29-1	TRBJ2-5	13	CSIEGRIWETQYF	TGCAGCATAGAAGGGCGGATCTGGGAGACCCAGTACTTC
.	.	TRBV2	TRBJ1-3	15	CASSEAGSSGNTIYF	TGTGCCAGCAGTGAGGCAGGGTCCTCTGGAAACACCATATATTTT
.	.	TRBV6-5	TRBJ1-1	12	CASSSGSTEAFF	TGTGCCAGCAGTTCAGGGAGCACTGAAGCTTTCTTT
.	.	TRBV5-1	TRBJ1-1	13	CASRVTANTEAFF	TGCGCCAGCAGAGTGACTGCGAACACTGAAGCTTTCTTT
.	once	TRBV5-1	TRBJ1-6	15	CASSLTAGYNSPLHF	TGCGCCAGCAGCTTGACGGCAGGCTATAATTCACCCCTCCACTTT
TRBD1	few	TRBV4-2	TRBJ2-1	17	CASSPHGPRQGYNEQFF	TGTGCCAGCAGCCCCCACGGGCCGCGACAGGGATACAATGAGCAGTTCTTC